This entry features one T cell receptor (beta chain) sequence. Primers: 60 Vbeta forward and 13 Jbeta reverse. The assay was immunoSEQ multiplex PCR, and TCRdb's table has in-frame clones only and misses some. The sample records 100,000 or so clones, nearly 80% being singletons. Trimming took off 6 bases at V and 0 bases at J, with 15 bases between the two ends. The CDR3 has 15 amino acids. Germline assignment: CDR1 SQVTM and CDR2 ANQGSEA. The sample comes from a study of cytomegalovirus exposure and HLA in healthy donors. The V call is TRBV29-1, the J call TRBJ1-3, with unresolved D. This receptor was identified in a man aged 25 to 45 in good health and CMV-seronegative. The source material was PBMCs. The CDR3 DNA reads as TGCAGCGTGACCGGACGGACTTACTCTGGAAACACCATATATTTT. The encoded protein is CSVTGRTYSGNTIYF.